This T cell receptor beta chain was captured in a study of Ad26.COV2.S vaccination and SARS-CoV-2 variants. Some clones are missing from TCRdb's copy, which holds only in-frame ones; the method was immunoSEQ multiplex PCR. Of about 180,000 clones in the sample, around nine tenths were seen once. The germline V gene has CDR1 LGHDT and CDR2 YNNKEL (reference sequence). V was pared by 5 bases and J by 7 bases, with 12 bases between. This CDR3 is built from 12 residues. The chain is built from TRBV3-1 (or the pseudogene TRBV3-2) and TRBJ2-7; D remains ambiguous. The sample consisted of peripheral blood, taken after recovery from COVID-19. The receptor was isolated from a human donor who had recovered from COVID-19. This chain's CDR3 is CASSAARSEQYF. CDR3 in DNA: TGTGCCAGCAGCGCCGCCAGGAGTGAGCAGTACTTC.